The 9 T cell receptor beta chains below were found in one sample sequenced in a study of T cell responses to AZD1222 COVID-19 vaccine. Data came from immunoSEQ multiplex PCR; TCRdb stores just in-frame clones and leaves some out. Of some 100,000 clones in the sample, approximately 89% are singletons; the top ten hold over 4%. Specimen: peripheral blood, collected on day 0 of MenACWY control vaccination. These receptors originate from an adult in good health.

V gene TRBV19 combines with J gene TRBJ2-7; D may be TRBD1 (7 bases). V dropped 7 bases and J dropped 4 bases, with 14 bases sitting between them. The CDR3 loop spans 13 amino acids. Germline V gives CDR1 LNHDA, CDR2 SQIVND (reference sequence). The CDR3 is CASIGRGDYEQYF. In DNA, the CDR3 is TGTGCCAGTATCGGCAGGGGGGATTACGAGCAGTACTTC.

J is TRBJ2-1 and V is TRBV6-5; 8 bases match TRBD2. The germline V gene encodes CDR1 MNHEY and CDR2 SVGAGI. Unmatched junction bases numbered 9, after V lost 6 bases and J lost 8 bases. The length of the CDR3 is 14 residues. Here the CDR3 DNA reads TGTGCCAGCAGCACCCCGGGACTAGATCATGAGCAGTTCTTC. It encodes CASSTPGLDHEQFF.

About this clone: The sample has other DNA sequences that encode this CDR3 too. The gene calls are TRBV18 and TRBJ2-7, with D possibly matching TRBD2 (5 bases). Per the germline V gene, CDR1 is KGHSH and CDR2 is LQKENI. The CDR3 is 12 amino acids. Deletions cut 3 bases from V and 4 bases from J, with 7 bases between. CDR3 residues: CASSPEGYEQYF. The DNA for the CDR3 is TGTGCCAGCTCACCCGAGGGTTACGAGCAGTACTTC.

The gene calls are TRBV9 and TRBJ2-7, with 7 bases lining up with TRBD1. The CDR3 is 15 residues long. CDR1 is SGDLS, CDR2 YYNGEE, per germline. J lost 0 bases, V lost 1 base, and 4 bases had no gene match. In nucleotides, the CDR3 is TGTGCCAGCAGCGTAACAGGGGCCTTCTCCTACGAGCAGTACTTC. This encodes CASSVTGAFSYEQYF.

Written as DNA, the CDR3 is TGTGCCAGCAGTTCCCGAATGAGCTACACCTTC. Its protein product is CASSSRMSYTF. The J gene is TRBJ1-2, the V gene TRBV12-3 or TRBV12-4; D is undetermined. CDR3 size: 11 residues. Trimming took off 4 bases at V and 9 bases at J, with 9 bases between the two ends.

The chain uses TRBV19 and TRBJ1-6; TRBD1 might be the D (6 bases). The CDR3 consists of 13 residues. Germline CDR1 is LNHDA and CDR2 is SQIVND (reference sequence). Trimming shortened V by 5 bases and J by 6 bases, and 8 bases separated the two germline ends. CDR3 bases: TGTGCCAGTAGTGGACAGCTTAATTCACCCCTCCACTTT. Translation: CASSGQLNSPLHF.

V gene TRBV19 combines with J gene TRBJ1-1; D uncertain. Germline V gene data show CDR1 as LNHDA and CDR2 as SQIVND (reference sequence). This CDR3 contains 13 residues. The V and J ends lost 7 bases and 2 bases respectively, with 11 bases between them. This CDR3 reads CASTTTSNTEAFF. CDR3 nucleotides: TGTGCCAGTACCACGACATCTAACACTGAAGCTTTCTTT. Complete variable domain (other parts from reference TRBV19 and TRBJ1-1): DGGITQSPKYLFRKEGQNVTLSCEQNLNHDAMYWYRQDPGQGLRLIYYSQIVNDFQKGDIAEGYSVSREKKESFPLTVTSAQKNPTAFYLCASTTTSNTEAFFGQGTRLTVV.

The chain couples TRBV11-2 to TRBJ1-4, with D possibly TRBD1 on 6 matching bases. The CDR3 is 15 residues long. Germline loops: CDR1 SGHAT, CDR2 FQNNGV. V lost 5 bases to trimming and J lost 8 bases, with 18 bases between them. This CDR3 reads CASSPGVIQREKLFF. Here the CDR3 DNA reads TGTGCCAGCAGCCCAGGGGTTATTCAGCGGGAAAAACTGTTTTTT.

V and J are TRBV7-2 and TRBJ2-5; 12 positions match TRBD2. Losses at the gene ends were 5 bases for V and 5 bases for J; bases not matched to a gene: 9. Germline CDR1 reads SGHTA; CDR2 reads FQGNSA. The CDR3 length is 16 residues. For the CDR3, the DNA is TGTGCCAGCAGCCCACCCAGACTAGCGGGGGTCGAGACCCAGTACTTC. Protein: CASSPPRLAGVETQYF.